This TCR beta chain comes out of a study of T-cell memory formation after mild COVID-19. TCRdb redid the calling of the 5' RACE reads with MiXCR, one entry per CDR3 protein. The sample contains over 450,000 distinct CDR3 sequences, just over 20% of which appear only once. This clonotype was found a few times. The CDR3 totals 15 residues. J lost 3 bases, V lost 1 base, and 6 bases had no gene match. Germline V gene sequence: CDR1 SGHAT, CDR2 FQNNGV. The sequenced material came from PBMCs or a T cell subset sorted from them (not recorded which). This TCR was recovered from an adult woman who had mild COVID-19 (a few samples of this study predate the infection). Cell type and time point are not known. V gene TRBV11-2 combines with J gene TRBJ2-7, with TRBD1 matching over 7 bases. This CDR3 reads CASSLAPGGDYEQYF. The CDR3 DNA follows: TGTGCCAGCAGCTTAGCCCCAGGGGGAGACTACGAGCAGTACTTC.